Below are 30 T cell receptor beta chains sequenced from a single sample in a study of Ad26.COV2.S vaccination and SARS-CoV-2 variants. Treatment of the sample: roughly 18 received Ad26.COV2.S at low or high dose, single or two shots; 5 received placebo; per-sample allocation not given. Specimens were obtained on day 63 following the first vaccine or placebo injection. The repertoire was sequenced with immunoSEQ multiplex PCR; TCRdb's copy has only in-frame clones and lacks some. The sample contains fewer than 500,000 clones, 85% to 90% of which appear only once. The sequencing used peripheral blood, collected in a trial of Ad26.COV2.S vaccine versus placebo. The receptors stem from a person aged 18-60 years who received the Ad26.COV2.S COVID-19 vaccine or a placebo.

The J gene is TRBJ1-4, the V gene TRBV12-3 or TRBV12-4; a possible D gene is TRBD1 (5 bases). This CDR3 comprises 12 residues. Trimming stripped 4 bases from V and 6 bases from J, with 6 bases between. The CDR3 loop is CASSWGDEKLFF. CDR3 bases: TGTGCCAGCAGTTGGGGGGATGAAAAACTGTTTTTT.

This chain uses TRBV13 with TRBJ2-7; possibly TRBD2 for D (6 bases). The CDR3 runs to 13 residues. Germline V gives CDR1 PRHDT, CDR2 FYEKMQ (reference sequence). V was clipped by 3 bases and J by 1 base, with 7 bases between them. The CDR3 protein is CASSFGGSYEQYV. The CDR3 DNA is TGTGCCAGCAGCTTCGGGGGATCCTACGAGCAGTACGTC.

The chain links TRBV9 to TRBJ2-1; a weak D match, TRBD2 (5 bases). The CDR3 is 15 residues long. V was trimmed by 4 bases and J by 2 bases, leaving 13 bases between them. Germline V gene data show CDR1 as SGDLS and CDR2 as YYNGEE. DNA for the CDR3: TGTGCCAGCAGCTCCAGCGGTAGTGCCTACAATGAGCAGTTCTTC. This sequence encodes CASSSSGSAYNEQFF.

This chain joins TRBV6-2 or TRBV6-3 and TRBJ2-7; maybe TRBD1 (5 bases). Trimming pared 5 bases from V and 0 bases from J, leaving 14 bases between. CDR3 length: 15 residues. Germline loops: CDR1 MNHEY, CDR2 SVGEGT. The CDR3 region is CASSPRTRNSYEQYF. The CDR3 coding sequence is TGTGCCAGCAGTCCCCGGACACGAAACTCCTACGAGCAGTACTTC.

This chain uses TRBV3-1 (or the pseudogene TRBV3-2) with TRBJ1-6; D remains ambiguous. Per germline, CDR1 LGHDT and CDR2 YNNKEL (reference sequence). The CDR3 runs 17 residues. The V and J ends lost 4 bases and 3 bases respectively, with 16 bases between them. CDR3 coding DNA: TGTGCCAGCAGCCTCGGCCGAGGACCGTTCTATAATTCACCCCTCCACTTT. Translating it yields CASSLGRGPFYNSPLHF.

The chain carries TRBV6-5 and TRBJ2-2; D remains ambiguous. Germline CDR1 is MNHEY and CDR2 is SVGAGI. Deletions cut 0 bases from V and 8 bases from J, with 10 bases between. There are 14 residues in the CDR3. CDR3 sequence reads: CASSYSANLGELFF. The CDR3 bases are TGTGCCAGCAGTTACTCGGCAAACTTGGGGGAGCTGTTTTTT.

The chain recombines TRBV7-3 with TRBJ2-1; either TRBD1 or TRBD2 may fit D (6 bases each). There are 15 residues in the CDR3. Germline values: CDR1 SGHTA, CDR2 FQGTGA. Trimming removed 5 bases at V and 1 base at J, with 12 bases between. The CDR3 here is CASSPRGGSYNEQFF. In nucleotides, the CDR3 is TGTGCCAGCAGCCCGCGAGGGGGGTCCTACAATGAGCAGTTCTTC.

The gene calls are TRBV2 and TRBJ2-1, with a tentative D call TRBD2 (5 bases). The CDR3 length is 14 residues. Trimming took 4 bases from V and 5 from J, leaving 12 bases between them. Germline V gives CDR1 SNHLY, CDR2 FYNNEI. The CDR3 loop reads CASSAVLLDNEQFF. The DNA for the CDR3 is TGTGCCAGCAGTGCGGTACTACTAGACAATGAGCAGTTCTTC.

The chain has TRBV24-1 and TRBJ1-2; D ambiguous. Germline CDR1 KGHDR, CDR2 SFDVKD. This CDR3 contains 13 residues. Trimming cost V 9 bases and J 0 bases, with 10 bases left between them. As DNA, the CDR3 is TGTGCCACCGCCGAGGGAGCTAACTATGGCTACACCTTC. Its translation is CATAEGANYGYTF.

The J gene is TRBJ1-2, the V gene TRBV20-1; D gene unclear. This CDR3 spans 10 amino acids. Trimming left V 5 bases short and J 6 bases short, with 7 bases between. CDR1 and CDR2 from the germline V gene are DFQATT and SNEGSKA (reference sequence). The CDR3 region is CSADYNGYTF. Here the CDR3 DNA reads TGCAGTGCTGACTATAATGGCTACACCTTC.

This chain uses TRBV6-5 with TRBJ1-6; D unclear. The V end was cut by 7 bases, the J end by 10 bases, with 17 bases between. This CDR3 region has 14 residues. In germline, CDR1 is MNHEY, CDR2 SVGAGI. CDR3 coding DNA: TGTGCCAGCACTCGGGGTGCAGAAGGGTCACCCCTCCACTTT. It codes for CASTRGAEGSPLHF.

This rearrangement joins TRBV27 to TRBJ2-1; 9 bases align to TRBD1. Germline CDR1 is MNHEY and CDR2 is SMNVEV (reference sequence). V lost 6 bases and J lost 3; bases outside the gene matches: 6. The CDR3 totals 15 residues. CDR3 sequence reads: CASRPRQGVYNEQFF. In DNA, the CDR3 is TGTGCCAGCAGGCCGCGACAGGGGGTCTACAATGAGCAGTTCTTC.

This clone appeared once. The chain is built from TRBV15 and TRBJ2-1, with D uncertain. The germline V gene encodes CDR1 LNHNV and CDR2 YYDKDF (reference sequence). Trimming stripped 4 bases from V and 0 bases from J, with 10 bases between. This CDR3 has 15 amino acids. The CDR3 nucleotides are TGTGCCACCAGCATTGATGTAAGCTCCTACAATGAGCAGTTCTTC. It codes for CATSIDVSSYNEQFF.

This rearrangement joins TRBV3-1 (or the pseudogene TRBV3-2) to TRBJ1-4; 8 positions match TRBD1. Germline-derived CDR1 and CDR2 are LGHDT and YNNKEL (reference sequence). The CDR3 has 15 residues. V was clipped by 3 bases and J by 8 bases; unmatched bases: 8. The CDR3 reads CASSHAGQGAEKLFF. In DNA form, the CDR3 reads TGTGCCAGCAGCCACGCAGGACAGGGTGCGGAAAAACTGTTTTTT.

This sequence joins TRBV11-3 and TRBJ2-1; TRBD1 aligns across 11 bases. This CDR3 has 16 residues. CDR1 and CDR2 from the germline V gene are SGHNT and YENEEA. J gave up 6 bases and V 1 base, and 5 bases lay outside the gene matches. The DNA of the CDR3 is TGTGCCAGCAGCTTAGGTGGGACAGGGGGATTCAATGAGCAGTTCTTC. Translation gives CASSLGGTGGFNEQFF.

The rearrangement uses TRBV15 and TRBJ2-3; 10 nucleotides align to TRBD1. V lost 1 base, J lost 3 bases, and 1 base stayed unmatched. The CDR3 consists of 15 residues. CDR1 is LNHNV, CDR2 YYDKDF, per germline (reference sequence). This CDR3 reads CATSRGQGATDTQYF. CDR3 nucleotide sequence: TGTGCCACCAGCAGAGGACAGGGGGCGACAGATACGCAGTATTTT.

The V call is TRBV5-4, the J call TRBJ2-2; D tentatively reads TRBD1 or TRBD2 (6 bases each). The CDR3 runs 16 residues. The germline V and J ends were trimmed by 0 bases and 5 bases, with 14 bases remaining between them. Germline V gives CDR1 SGHNT, CDR2 YYREEE (reference sequence). The CDR3 here is CASSLDGGQGTGELFF. Here the CDR3 DNA reads TGTGCCAGCAGCTTGGACGGGGGCCAGGGGACCGGGGAGCTGTTTTTT.

This chain links TRBV3-1 (or the pseudogene TRBV3-2) with TRBJ2-2, with 9 bases that match TRBD1. This CDR3 has 15 amino acids. The V and J ends lost 5 bases and 4 bases, in that order; junction bases with no gene match: 5. Germline CDR1 and CDR2: LGHDT and YNNKEL (reference sequence). CDR3 DNA: TGTGCCAGCAGCGTTCCGGGACAGGGCACCGGGGAGCTGTTTTTT. It yields the protein CASSVPGQGTGELFF.

This clone appeared a single time. This chain links TRBV2 with TRBJ1-6; D may be TRBD1 (5 bases). CDR3 size: 16 residues. V was trimmed by 4 bases and J by 0 bases, leaving 10 bases between them. The V gene's germline CDR1 is SNHLY and CDR2 FYNNEI. The CDR3 spells CASSAGHGSYNSPLHF. CDR3 DNA sequence: TGTGCCAGCAGTGCGGGGCACGGCTCCTATAATTCACCCCTCCACTTT.

On this clone itself: The junction departs from the called germline gene at one end, perhaps through a read error. The gene calls are TRBV10-3 and TRBJ2-7; possibly TRBD1 for D (6 bases). Germline V gene data show CDR1 as ENHRY and CDR2 as SYGVKD. The CDR3 loop spans 13 amino acids. This CDR3 reads CAISDTTGYGQYF. CDR3 nucleotide sequence: TGTGCCATCAGTGATACGACAGGCTACGGGCAGTACTTC.

The V gene is TRBV5-1, the J gene TRBJ1-1; D gene uncertain. The germline V and J ends were trimmed by 4 bases and 1 base, with 8 bases remaining between them. Germline V gives CDR1 SGHRS, CDR2 YFSETQ. The CDR3 is 13 residues long. The CDR3 DNA reads TGCGCCAGCAGCCCAAGACAGAACACTGAAGCTTTCTTT. Translated, it gives CASSPRQNTEAFF.

The chain joins TRBV5-4 to TRBJ2-5; TRBD2 agrees at 8 bases. J gave up 7 bases and V 2 bases, and 13 bases lay outside the gene matches. The CDR3 sequence is 16 residues long. Germline V gene lookup returns CDR1 SGHNT and CDR2 YYREEE (reference sequence). CDR3: CASSFVNRGGRGTQYF. CDR3 in DNA: TGTGCCAGCAGCTTTGTAAATCGCGGGGGGCGAGGGACCCAGTACTTC.

The rearrangement uses TRBV7-6 and TRBJ1-3; no clear D. Germline values: CDR1 SGHVS, CDR2 FNYEAQ. V was pared by 3 bases and J by 0 bases, with 12 bases between. The CDR3 loop spans 16 amino acids. This CDR3 is CASSLNVGSSGNTIYF. The CDR3 nucleotides read TGTGCCAGCAGCTTGAATGTAGGAAGCTCTGGAAACACCATATATTTT. The full variable domain, rest sourced from reference TRBV7-6 and TRBJ1-3, is GAGVSQSPRYKVTKRGQDVALRCDPISGHVSLYWYRQALGQGPEFLTYFNYEAQQDKSGLPNDRFSAERPEGSISTLTIQRTEQRDSAMYRCASSLNVGSSGNTIYFGEGSWLTVV.

V is TRBV7-9 and J is TRBJ1-2; 7 bases line up with TRBD1. Germline V CDR1 and CDR2: SEHNR, FQNEAQ (reference sequence). Trimming took 5 bases from V and 3 from J; bases not matched to a gene: 6. The CDR3 consists of 14 residues. The CDR3 sequence: CASSRRQGDYGYTF. In DNA form, the CDR3 reads TGTGCCAGCAGCCGCAGACAGGGAGACTATGGCTACACCTTC.

This chain links TRBV19 with TRBJ1-2; no reliable D call. Trimming left V 1 base short and J 4 bases short, with 10 bases between. The germline CDR1 and CDR2 sequences are LNHDA and SQIVND (reference sequence). CDR3 length: 14 residues. The CDR3 here is CASSIVWQSYGYTF. CDR3 in DNA: TGTGCCAGTAGTATAGTATGGCAGTCCTATGGCTACACCTTC.

The J gene is TRBJ2-7, the V gene TRBV28; 7 nucleotides agree with TRBD1. This CDR3 is 15 amino acids long. The V gene's germline CDR1 is MDHEN and CDR2 SYDVKM. V lost 3 bases and J lost 5; bases outside the gene matches: 10. The CDR3 sequence is CASSLVHTGVNEQYF. The CDR3 DNA is TGTGCCAGCAGTTTGGTTCATACAGGGGTCAACGAGCAGTACTTC. Using reference TRBV28 and TRBJ2-7 for the parts outside the CDR3, the full variable domain is DVKVTQSSRYLVKRTGEKVFLECVQDMDHENMFWYRQDPGLGLRLIYFSYDVKMKEKGDIPEGYSVSREKKERFSLILESASTNQTSMYLCASSLVHTGVNEQYFGPGTRLTVT.

The chain couples TRBV6-5 to TRBJ1-1; a weak D match, TRBD1 (5 bases). The V gene's germline CDR1 is MNHEY and CDR2 SVGAGI. V shed 7 bases and J shed 0 bases, with 15 bases lying between them. This CDR3 comprises 15 residues. CDR3 sequence: CASTRRGIMNTEAFF. The CDR3 coding sequence is TGTGCCAGCACTAGAAGGGGCATAATGAACACTGAAGCTTTCTTT.

The chain recombines TRBV7-2 with TRBJ1-6; tentative D call: TRBD1 (6 bases). The CDR3 totals 19 residues. Per the germline V gene, CDR1 is SGHTA and CDR2 is FQGNSA. Deletions cut 1 base from V and 0 bases from J, with 16 bases between. The CDR3 loop reads CASSLVEGQRSSYNSPLHF. The CDR3 DNA reads as TGTGCCAGCAGCTTAGTTGAAGGACAGCGGAGCTCCTATAATTCACCCCTCCACTTT.

This clone was detected only once. CDR3 in amino acids: CASSFGGVREKLFF. The CDR3 bases are TGTGCCAGCAGCTTCGGGGGGGTTCGAGAAAAACTGTTTTTT. The V gene is TRBV5-5, the J gene TRBJ1-4, with a tentative D call TRBD1 (5 bases). Germline CDR1 reads SGHKS; CDR2 reads YYEKEE (reference sequence). The CDR3 is 14 residues long. V lost 2 bases and J lost 8, with 13 bases in between.

The genes are TRBV11-1 and TRBJ1-3; a weak D match, TRBD1 (6 bases). Germline-derived CDR1 and CDR2 are SGHAT and FQDESV (reference sequence). Trimming shortened V by 7 bases and J by 0 bases, and 16 bases separated the two germline ends. The CDR3 contains 16 residues. CDR3: CASTQPGQRSGNTIYF. In DNA form, the CDR3 reads TGTGCCAGCACCCAGCCGGGACAACGCTCTGGAAACACCATATATTTT.